The T cell receptor beta chain under discussion was sequenced for a study of OX40 agonist ivuxolimab in advanced cancers. Data came from immunoSEQ multiplex PCR; TCRdb stores just in-frame clones and leaves some out. In the table there are more than 45,000 clones, about 88% of which are singletons. This CDR3 is built from 18 residues. V shed 7 bases, J shed 3 bases, and the junction held 17 bases outside the gene matches. The germline V gene has CDR1 WNHNN and CDR2 SYGVQD (reference sequence). The specimen was CD4+ or CD8+ T cells sorted from blood, collected in a trial of the OX40 agonist ivuxolimab. The TCR comes from an adult with an advanced solid tumor such as melanoma, head and neck, liver or kidney cancer. The chain carries TRBV10-1 and TRBJ2-7; 11 positions match TRBD2. CDR3 amino acids: CASNEQRTSSGRVYEQYF. CDR3 nucleotides: TGCGCCAGCAACGAGCAGAGGACGAGTAGCGGGAGGGTCTACGAGCAGTACTTC.